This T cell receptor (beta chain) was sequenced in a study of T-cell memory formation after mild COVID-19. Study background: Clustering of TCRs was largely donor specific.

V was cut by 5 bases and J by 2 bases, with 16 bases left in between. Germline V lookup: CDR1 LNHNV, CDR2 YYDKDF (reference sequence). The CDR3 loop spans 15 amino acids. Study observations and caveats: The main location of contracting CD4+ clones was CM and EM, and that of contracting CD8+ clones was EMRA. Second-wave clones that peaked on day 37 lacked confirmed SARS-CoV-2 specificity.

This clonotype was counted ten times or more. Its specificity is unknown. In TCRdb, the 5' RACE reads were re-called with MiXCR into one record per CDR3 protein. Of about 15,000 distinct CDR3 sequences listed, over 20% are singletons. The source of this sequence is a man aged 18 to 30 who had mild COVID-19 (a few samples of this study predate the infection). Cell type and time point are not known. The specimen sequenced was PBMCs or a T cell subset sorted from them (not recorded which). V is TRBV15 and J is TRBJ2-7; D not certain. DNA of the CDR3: TGTGCCACCAGCGCCTGGCCTGACGGTACCTACGAGCAGTACTTC. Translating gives CATSAWPDGTYEQYF.